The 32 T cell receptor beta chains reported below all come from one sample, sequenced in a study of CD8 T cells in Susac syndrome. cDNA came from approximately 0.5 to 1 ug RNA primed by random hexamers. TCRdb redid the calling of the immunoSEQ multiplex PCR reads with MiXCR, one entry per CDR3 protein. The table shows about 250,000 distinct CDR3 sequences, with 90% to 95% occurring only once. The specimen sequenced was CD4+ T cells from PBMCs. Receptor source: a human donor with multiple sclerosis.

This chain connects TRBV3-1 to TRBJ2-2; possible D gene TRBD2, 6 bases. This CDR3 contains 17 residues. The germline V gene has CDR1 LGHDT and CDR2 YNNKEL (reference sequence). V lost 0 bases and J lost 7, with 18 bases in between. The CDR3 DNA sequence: TGTGCCAGCAGCCAAGAAAAGACTAGTAACGTCCACGGGGAGCTGTTTTTT. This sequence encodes CASSQEKTSNVHGELFF.

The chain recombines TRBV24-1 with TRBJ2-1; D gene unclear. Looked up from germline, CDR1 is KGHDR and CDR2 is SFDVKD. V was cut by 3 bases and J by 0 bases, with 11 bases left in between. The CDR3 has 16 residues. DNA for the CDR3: TGTGCCACCAGTGATGTCACCCCAAGCTCCTACAATGAGCAGTTCTTC. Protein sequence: CATSDVTPSSYNEQFF.

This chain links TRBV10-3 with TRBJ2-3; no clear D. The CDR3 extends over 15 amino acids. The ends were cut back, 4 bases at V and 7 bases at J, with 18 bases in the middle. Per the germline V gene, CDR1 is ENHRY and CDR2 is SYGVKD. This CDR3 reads CAISGGPQWLNTQYF. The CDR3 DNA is TGTGCCATCAGTGGCGGCCCTCAATGGCTGAATACGCAGTATTTT.

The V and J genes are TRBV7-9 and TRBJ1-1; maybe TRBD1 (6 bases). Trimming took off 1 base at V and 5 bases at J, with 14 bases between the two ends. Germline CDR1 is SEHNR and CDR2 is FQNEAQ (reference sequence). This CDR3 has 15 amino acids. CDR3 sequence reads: CASSLVAGGRTEAFF. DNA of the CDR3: TGTGCCAGCAGCTTAGTTGCTGGGGGCCGGACTGAAGCTTTCTTT.

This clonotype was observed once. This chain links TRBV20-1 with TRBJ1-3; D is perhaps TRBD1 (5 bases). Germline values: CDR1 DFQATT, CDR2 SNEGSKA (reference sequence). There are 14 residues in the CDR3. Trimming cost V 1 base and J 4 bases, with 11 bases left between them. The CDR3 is CSARAGGPGNTIYF. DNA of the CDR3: TGCAGTGCTAGAGCCGGGGGACCCGGAAACACCATATATTTT.

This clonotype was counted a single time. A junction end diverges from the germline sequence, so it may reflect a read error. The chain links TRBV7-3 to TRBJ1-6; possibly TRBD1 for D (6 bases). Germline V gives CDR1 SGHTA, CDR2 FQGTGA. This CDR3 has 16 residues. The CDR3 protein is CASSLRGSRYNSPLHF. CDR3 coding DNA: TGTGCCAGCAGTTTAAGGGGGTCACGCTATAATTCACCCCTCCACTTT.

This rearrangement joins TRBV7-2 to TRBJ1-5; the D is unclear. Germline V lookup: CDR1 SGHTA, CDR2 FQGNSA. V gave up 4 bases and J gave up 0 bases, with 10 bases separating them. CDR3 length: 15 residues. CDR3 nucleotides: TGTGCCAGCAGCTCAGCCCCCGTTAGCAATCAGCCCCAGCATTTT. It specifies CASSSAPVSNQPQHF.

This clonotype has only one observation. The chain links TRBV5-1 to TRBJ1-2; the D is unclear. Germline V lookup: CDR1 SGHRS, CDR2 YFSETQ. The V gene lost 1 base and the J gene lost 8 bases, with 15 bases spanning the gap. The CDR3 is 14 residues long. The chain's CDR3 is CASSLRLTAGGYTF. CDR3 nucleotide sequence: TGCGCCAGCAGCTTGCGACTCACGGCGGGCGGCTACACCTTC.

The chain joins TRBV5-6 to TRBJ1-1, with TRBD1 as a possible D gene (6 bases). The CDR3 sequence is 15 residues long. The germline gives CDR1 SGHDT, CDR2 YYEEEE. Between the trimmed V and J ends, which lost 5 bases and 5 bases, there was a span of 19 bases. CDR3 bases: TGTGCCAGCAGGAATAACCCGAGGGGGAGAACTGAAGCTTTCTTT. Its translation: CASRNNPRGRTEAFF.

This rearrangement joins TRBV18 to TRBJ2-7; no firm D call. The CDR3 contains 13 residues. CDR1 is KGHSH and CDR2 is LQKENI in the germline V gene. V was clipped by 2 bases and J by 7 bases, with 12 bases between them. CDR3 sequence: CASSPLSNWEQYF. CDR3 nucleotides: TGTGCCAGCTCACCATTGAGCAATTGGGAGCAGTACTTC.

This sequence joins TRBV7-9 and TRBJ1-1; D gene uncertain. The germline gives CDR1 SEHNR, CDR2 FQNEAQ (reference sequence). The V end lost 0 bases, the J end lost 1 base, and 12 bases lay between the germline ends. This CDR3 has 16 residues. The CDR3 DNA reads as TGTGCCAGCAGCTTAGCCCTGAGGGTTTCGAACACTGAAGCTTTCTTT. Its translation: CASSLALRVSNTEAFF.

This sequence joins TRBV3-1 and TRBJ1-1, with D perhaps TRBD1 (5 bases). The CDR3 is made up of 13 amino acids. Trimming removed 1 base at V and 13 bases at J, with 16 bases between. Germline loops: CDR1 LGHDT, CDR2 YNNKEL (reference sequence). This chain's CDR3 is CASSQVGVTRVFF. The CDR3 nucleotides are TGTGCCAGCAGCCAAGTGGGGGTGACGAGGGTTTTCTTT.

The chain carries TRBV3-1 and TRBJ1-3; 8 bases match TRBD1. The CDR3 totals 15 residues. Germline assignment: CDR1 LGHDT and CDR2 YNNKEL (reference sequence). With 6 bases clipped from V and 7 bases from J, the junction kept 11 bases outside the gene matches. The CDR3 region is CASRNSGQVSNTIYF. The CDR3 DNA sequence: TGTGCCAGCAGAAATTCGGGACAGGTGTCTAACACCATATATTTT.

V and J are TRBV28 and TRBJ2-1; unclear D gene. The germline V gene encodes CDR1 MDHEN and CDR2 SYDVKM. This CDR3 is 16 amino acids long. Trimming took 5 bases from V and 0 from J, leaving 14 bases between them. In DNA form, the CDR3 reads TGTGCCAGCAGTACGGCGGCCCCTAGCTCCTACAATGAGCAGTTCTTC. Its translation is CASSTAAPSSYNEQFF.

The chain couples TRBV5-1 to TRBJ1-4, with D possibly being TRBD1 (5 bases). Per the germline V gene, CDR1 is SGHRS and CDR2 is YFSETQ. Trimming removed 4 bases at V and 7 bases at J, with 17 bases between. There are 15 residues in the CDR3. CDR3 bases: TGCGCCAGCAGCGGCTCAGGGCATAAGGGTGAAAAACTGTTTTTT. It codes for CASSGSGHKGEKLFF. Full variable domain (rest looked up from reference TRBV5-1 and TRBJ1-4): KAGVTQTPRYLIKTRGQQVTLSCSPISGHRSVSWYQQTPGQGLQFLFEYFSETQRNKGNFPGRFSGRQFSNSRSEMNVSTLELGDSALYLCASSGSGHKGEKLFFGSGTQLSVL.

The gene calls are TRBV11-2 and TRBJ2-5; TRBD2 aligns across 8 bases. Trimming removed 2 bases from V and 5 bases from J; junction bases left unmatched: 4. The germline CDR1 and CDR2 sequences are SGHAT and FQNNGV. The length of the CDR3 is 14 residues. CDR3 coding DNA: TGTGCCAGCAGCTTAAGCGGCGGGAGGGAGACCCAGTACTTC. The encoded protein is CASSLSGGRETQYF.

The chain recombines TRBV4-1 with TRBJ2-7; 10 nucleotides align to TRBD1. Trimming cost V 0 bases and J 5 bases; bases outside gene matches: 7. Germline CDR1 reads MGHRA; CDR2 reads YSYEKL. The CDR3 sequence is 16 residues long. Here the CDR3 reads CASSQDRGTGVDEQYF. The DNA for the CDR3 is TGCGCCAGCAGCCAAGATCGTGGGACAGGGGTGGACGAGCAGTACTTC.

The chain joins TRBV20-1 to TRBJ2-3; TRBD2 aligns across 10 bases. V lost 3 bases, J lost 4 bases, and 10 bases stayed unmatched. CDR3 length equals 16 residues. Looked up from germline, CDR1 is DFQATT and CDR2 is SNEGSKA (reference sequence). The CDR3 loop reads CSASVPLAGIADTQYF. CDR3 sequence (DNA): TGCAGTGCTAGTGTCCCACTAGCGGGAATCGCAGATACGCAGTATTTT.

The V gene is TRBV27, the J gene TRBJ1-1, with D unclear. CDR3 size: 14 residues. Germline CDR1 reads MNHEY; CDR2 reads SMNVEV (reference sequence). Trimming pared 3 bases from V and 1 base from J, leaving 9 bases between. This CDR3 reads CASSFGPQNTEAFF. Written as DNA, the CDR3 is TGTGCCAGCAGTTTCGGACCGCAGAACACTGAAGCTTTCTTT.

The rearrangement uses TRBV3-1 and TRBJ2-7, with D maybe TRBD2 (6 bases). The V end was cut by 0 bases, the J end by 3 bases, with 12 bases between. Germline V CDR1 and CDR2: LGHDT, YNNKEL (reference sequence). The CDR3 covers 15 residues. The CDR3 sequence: CASSQDTTRGYEQYF. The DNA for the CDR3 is TGTGCCAGCAGCCAAGATACGACTAGGGGCTACGAGCAGTACTTC.

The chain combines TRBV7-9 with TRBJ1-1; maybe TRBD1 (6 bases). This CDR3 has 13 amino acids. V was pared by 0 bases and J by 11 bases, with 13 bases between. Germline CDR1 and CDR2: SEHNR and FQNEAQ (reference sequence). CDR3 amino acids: CASSLAETGRAFF. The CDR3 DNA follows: TGTGCCAGCAGCTTAGCGGAGACAGGTCGGGCTTTCTTT.

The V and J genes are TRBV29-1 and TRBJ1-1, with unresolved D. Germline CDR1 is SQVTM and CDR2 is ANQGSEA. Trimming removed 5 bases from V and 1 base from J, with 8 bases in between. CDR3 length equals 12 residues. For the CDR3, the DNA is TGCAGCGTTTGGGAAGGGAACACTGAAGCTTTCTTT. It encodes CSVWEGNTEAFF.

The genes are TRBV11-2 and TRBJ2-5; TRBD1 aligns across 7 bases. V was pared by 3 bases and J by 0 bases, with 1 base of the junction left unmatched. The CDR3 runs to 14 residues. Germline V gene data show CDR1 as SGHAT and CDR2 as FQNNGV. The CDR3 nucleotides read TGTGCCAGCAGCTTTGGACAGGACCAAGAGACCCAGTACTTC. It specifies CASSFGQDQETQYF.

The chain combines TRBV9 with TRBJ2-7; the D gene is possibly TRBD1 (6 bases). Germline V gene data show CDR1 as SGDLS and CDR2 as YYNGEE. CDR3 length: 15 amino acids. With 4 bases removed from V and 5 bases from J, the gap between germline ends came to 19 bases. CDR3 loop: CASSPLGHRGHEQYV. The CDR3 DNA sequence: TGTGCCAGCAGCCCCCTGGGACACCGGGGCCACGAGCAGTACGTC.

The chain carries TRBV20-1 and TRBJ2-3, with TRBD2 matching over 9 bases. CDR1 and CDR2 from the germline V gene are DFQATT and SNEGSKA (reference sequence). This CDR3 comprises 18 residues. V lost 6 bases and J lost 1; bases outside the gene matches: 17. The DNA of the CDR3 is TGCAGTGCCTCCTCCGGGCTAGCGGGGTTGTCGGGCACAGATACGCAGTATTTT. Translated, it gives CSASSGLAGLSGTDTQYF.

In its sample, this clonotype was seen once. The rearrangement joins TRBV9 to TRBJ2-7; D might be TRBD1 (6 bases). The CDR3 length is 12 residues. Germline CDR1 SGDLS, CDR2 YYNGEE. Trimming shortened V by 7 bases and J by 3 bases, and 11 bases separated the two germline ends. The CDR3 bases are TGTGCCAGCGGTCAGGGGCTCTACGAGCAGTACTTC. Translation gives CASGQGLYEQYF. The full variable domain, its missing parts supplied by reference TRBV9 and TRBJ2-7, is DSGVTQTPKHLITATGQRVTLRCSPRSGDLSVYWYQQSLDQGLQFLIQYYNGEERAKGNILERFSAQQFPDLHSELNLSSLELGDSALYFCASGQGLYEQYFGPGTRLTVT.

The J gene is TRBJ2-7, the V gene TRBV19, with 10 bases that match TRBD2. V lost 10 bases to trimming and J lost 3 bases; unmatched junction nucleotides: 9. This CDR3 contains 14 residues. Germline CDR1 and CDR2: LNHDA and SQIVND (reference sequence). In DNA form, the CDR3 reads TGTGCCATCGAGGCGGGACTAGCGATCTACGAGCAGTACTTC. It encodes CAIEAGLAIYEQYF.

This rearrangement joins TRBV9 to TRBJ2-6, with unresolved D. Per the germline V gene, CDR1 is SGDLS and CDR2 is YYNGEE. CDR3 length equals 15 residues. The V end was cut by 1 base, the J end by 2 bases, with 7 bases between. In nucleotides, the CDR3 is TGTGCCAGCAGCGTAACAAGCGCTGGGGCCAACGTCCTGACTTTC. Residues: CASSVTSAGANVLTF.

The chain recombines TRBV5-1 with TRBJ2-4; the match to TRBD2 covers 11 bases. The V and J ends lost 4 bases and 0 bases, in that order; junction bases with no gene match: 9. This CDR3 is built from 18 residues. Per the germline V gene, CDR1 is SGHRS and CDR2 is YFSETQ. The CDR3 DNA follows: TGCGCCAGCAGCCCCTCCGGCACTAGCGGGAGAGCCAAAAACATTCAGTACTTC. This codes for CASSPSGTSGRAKNIQYF.

CDR3 nucleotide sequence: TGTGCCAGCAGCCAAGATCGAGCGGGGCACCCAGATACGCAGTATTTT. Translating it yields CASSQDRAGHPDTQYF. The chain employs TRBV3-1 and TRBJ2-3, with 7 bases that match TRBD2. This CDR3 contains 16 residues. From germline, CDR1 is LGHDT and CDR2 YNNKEL (reference sequence). The V gene end was trimmed by 0 bases and the J gene end by 4 bases; junction bases not matched to a gene: 7.

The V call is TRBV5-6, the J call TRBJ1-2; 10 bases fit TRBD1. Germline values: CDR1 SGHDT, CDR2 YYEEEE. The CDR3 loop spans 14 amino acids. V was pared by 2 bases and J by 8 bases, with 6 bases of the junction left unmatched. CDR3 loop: CASSFRDRGWGYTF. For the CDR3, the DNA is TGTGCCAGCAGCTTCCGGGACAGGGGCTGGGGCTACACCTTC.

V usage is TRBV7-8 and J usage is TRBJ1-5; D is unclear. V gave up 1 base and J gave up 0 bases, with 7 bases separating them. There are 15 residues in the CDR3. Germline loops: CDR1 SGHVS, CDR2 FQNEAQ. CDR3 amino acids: CASSLVADSNQPQHF. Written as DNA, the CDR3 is TGTGCCAGCAGCTTAGTTGCGGATAGCAATCAGCCCCAGCATTTT.